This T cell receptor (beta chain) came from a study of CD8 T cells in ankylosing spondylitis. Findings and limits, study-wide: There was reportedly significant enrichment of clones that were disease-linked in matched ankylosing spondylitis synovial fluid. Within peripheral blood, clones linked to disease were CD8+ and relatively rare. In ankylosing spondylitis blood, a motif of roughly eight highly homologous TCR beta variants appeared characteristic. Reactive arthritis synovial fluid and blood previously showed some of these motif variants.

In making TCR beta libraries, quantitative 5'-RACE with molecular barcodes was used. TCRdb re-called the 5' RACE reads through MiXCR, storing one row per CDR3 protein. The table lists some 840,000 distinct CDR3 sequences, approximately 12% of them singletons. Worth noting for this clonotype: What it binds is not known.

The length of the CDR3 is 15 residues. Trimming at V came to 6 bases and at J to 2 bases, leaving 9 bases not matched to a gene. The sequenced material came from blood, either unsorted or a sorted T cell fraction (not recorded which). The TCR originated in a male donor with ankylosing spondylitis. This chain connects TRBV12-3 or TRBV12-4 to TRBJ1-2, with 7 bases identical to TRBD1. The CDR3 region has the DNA TGTGCCAGCAGACGAAACCTACAGGGGAACTATGGCTACACCTTC. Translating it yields CASRRNLQGNYGYTF.